The rows below give T cell receptor beta chains drawn from one sample of a study of neoadjuvant nivolumab and ipilimumab in lung cancer. Only in-frame clones appear in the TCRdb table, and some are missing; sequencing was by immunoSEQ multiplex PCR. The repertoire holds about 20,000 clones, about 87% seen once, with approximately 2.1% in the top ten. The specimen comprised peripheral blood, sampled before neoadjuvant nivolumab, alone or with ipilimumab. The receptors come from an adult with non-small cell lung cancer. Each CDR3 is given with its conserved first and last residue. Each record gives: D gene, clone size, V gene, J gene, CDR3 DNA, CDR3 protein. A D gene is named only where the DNA matches it firmly. The size field is filled for only some rows; it gives once, few, many or a size class.

TRBD1	few	TRBV27	TRBJ1-2	TGTGCCAGCAGCGGGACAGAGAACTATGGCTACACCTTC	CASSGTENYGYTF
NA	once	TRBV5-1	TRBJ2-2	TGCGCCAGCAGCTTGTCCCCCGGGAACACCGGGGAGCTGTTTTTT	CASSLSPGNTGELFF
TRBD1	NA	TRBV5-1	TRBJ1-1	TGCGCCAGCAGCTACGGCAGGACAGGGGGAAACACTGAAGCTTTCTTT	CASSYGRTGGNTEAFF
TRBD1	NA	TRBV25-1	TRBJ2-5	TGTGCCAGCAGTAAGGACAGGGAGGTTGAGACCCAGTACTTC	CASSKDREVETQYF
TRBD2	NA	TRBV7-2	TRBJ2-5	TGTGCCAGCAGCTTTGGGCTAGCGGGCGGAGAGACCCAGTACTTC	CASSFGLAGGETQYF
NA	NA	TRBV7-3	TRBJ1-1	TGTGCCAGCAGCACCTCCGGGTCTCCGGGGGCTTTCTTT	CASSTSGSPGAFF
TRBD1	NA	TRBV11-1	TRBJ2-2	TGTGCCAGCAGACAAACGGGACAGGGCCTCGCGAACACCGGGGAGCTGTTTTTT	CASRQTGQGLANTGELFF
TRBD1	NA	TRBV18	TRBJ2-2	TGTGCCAGCTCACCTATTCAGGGGGCCGGGGAGCTGTTTTTT	CASSPIQGAGELFF
NA	once	TRBV18	TRBJ2-7	TGTGCCAGCTCACGTACCGGGACAACCGTCTACGAGCAGTACTTC	CASSRTGTTVYEQYF
NA	once	TRBV20-1	TRBJ2-3	TGCAGTGCTAGAGATGGATTAGCGCAGTATTTT	CSARDGLAQYF
NA	NA	TRBV27	TRBJ2-3	TGTGCCAGCAGTTTAGGGTCCACAGATACGCAGTATTTT	CASSLGSTDTQYF
TRBD1	NA	TRBV9	TRBJ2-7	TGTGCCAGCAGCGTAACAGGGGACGACGAGCAGTACTTC	CASSVTGDDEQYF
NA	NA	TRBV18	TRBJ2-7	TGTGCCAGCTCACACGTGACAGCCACCTACGAGCAGTACTTC	CASSHVTATYEQYF
NA	NA	TRBV28	TRBJ2-5	TGTGCCAGCACCGTCCCAGGGATCCAAGAGACCCAGTACTTC	CASTVPGIQETQYF
TRBD1	NA	TRBV7-6	TRBJ2-1	TGTGCCGGGGGACAGGGCAGGGGTGAGCAGTTCTTC	CAGGQGRGEQFF
NA	NA	TRBV14	TRBJ1-5	TGTGCCAGCAGCCTTAATTGGACTAATGAGCCCCAGCATTTT	CASSLNWTNEPQHF
TRBD1	few	TRBV5-1	TRBJ1-1	TGCGCCAGCAGCATAGTACAGGGGGGGTGGGCTGAAGCTTTCTTT	CASSIVQGGWAEAFF
NA	NA	TRBV30	TRBJ2-7	TGTGCCTGGAGTATGCAGGGACTCTCCTACGAGCAGTACTTC	CAWSMQGLSYEQYF
NA	NA	TRBV9	TRBJ1-1	TGTGCCAGCAGCGTAGTTCGGGGGCAGGGAACTGAAGCTTTCTTT	CASSVVRGQGTEAFF
NA	NA	TRBV4-2	TRBJ2-7	TGTGCCAGCAGCCAAGGTTCTGGAGGGTCCTACGAGCAGTACTTC	CASSQGSGGSYEQYF
NA	NA	TRBV14	TRBJ1-1	TGTGCCAGCAGCTCCTGGACAGAGAACACTGAAGCTTTCTTT	CASSSWTENTEAFF
NA	NA	TRBV7-2	TRBJ2-5	TGTGCCAGCAGCCTCCAAGCCACAGAGACCCAGTACTTC	CASSLQATETQYF
NA	few	TRBV11-1	TRBJ1-1	TGTGCCAGCAGCCTGGACATCTTGAACACTGAAGCTTTCTTT	CASSLDILNTEAFF
TRBD2	NA	TRBV7-3	TRBJ2-1	TGTGCCAGCAGCAATGGACTAGCGGGAGGGCTAGGTGAGCAGTTCTTC	CASSNGLAGGLGEQFF
TRBD2	NA	TRBV5-1	TRBJ2-5	TGCGCCAGCAGTTACGAAACTAGCGGGAGGACGAAGACCCAGTACTTC	CASSYETSGRTKTQYF
NA	NA	TRBV7-3	TRBJ2-2	TGTGCCAGCAGCTTAGAAGGGCTTTTAGGAGGTACCGGGGAGCTGTTTTTT	CASSLEGLLGGTGELFF
TRBD1	NA	TRBV5-6	TRBJ2-3	TGTGCCAGCAGGCGACAGGGGAGCACAGATACGCAGTATTTT	CASRRQGSTDTQYF
NA	NA	TRBV18	TRBJ2-1	TGTGCCAGCTCACCACCAGCGGCCTGGGGTAATGAGCAGTTCTTC	CASSPPAAWGNEQFF
NA	NA	TRBV18	TRBJ2-1	TGTGCCAGCTCACCGGGGTCCAGGGGCAATGAGCAGTTCTTC	CASSPGSRGNEQFF
NA	NA	TRBV18	TRBJ1-5	TGTGCCAGCTCACCACCGTCTCCGGGGAGTCAGCCCCAGCATTTT	CASSPPSPGSQPQHF
NA	once	TRBV7-9	TRBJ2-7	TGTGCCAGCAGCTTAGTTAGGGTACCCTACGAGCAGTACTTC	CASSLVRVPYEQYF
NA	once	TRBV5-4	TRBJ2-1	TGTGCCAGCAGCTCCAGGGATTACAATGAGCAGTTCTTC	CASSSRDYNEQFF
TRBD2	NA	TRBV9	TRBJ2-1	TGTGCCAGCAGCGTGGGGAGCGGGAGCTCCTACAATGAGCAGTTCTTC	CASSVGSGSSYNEQFF
NA	once	TRBV14	TRBJ1-4	TGTGCCAGCAGCCAAAATGGAGGGGCCGAAAAACTGTTTTTT	CASSQNGGAEKLFF
NA	NA	TRBV25-1	TRBJ2-2	TGTGCCAGCAGTGAAAGAGGGCAGGGACTGAGGGAGCTGTTTTTT	CASSERGQGLRELFF
NA	NA	TRBV30	TRBJ1-2	TGTGCCTGGAGAAGTGCCGCGGGTGGCTACACCTTC	CAWRSAAGGYTF
NA	NA	TRBV15	TRBJ1-2	TGTGCCACCAGCAGAGAGGAAGGGGATGGCTACACCTTC	CATSREEGDGYTF
TRBD1	NA	TRBV30	TRBJ2-3	TGTGCCTGGAGTGAGGGGGCCTCTAGCACAGATACGCAGTATTTT	CAWSEGASSTDTQYF
NA	few	TRBV7-3	TRBJ2-1	TGTGCCAGCAGCTTAACGAAGTACAATGAGCAGTTCTTC	CASSLTKYNEQFF
TRBD1	NA	TRBV30	TRBJ1-1	TGTGCCTGGTCACGACAGGGGGGACGTAGTGAAGCTTTCTTT	CAWSRQGGRSEAFF
TRBD2	few	TRBV29-1	TRBJ2-1	TGCAGCGTTACTAGCGGGAGGGCACATGAGCAGTTCTTC	CSVTSGRAHEQFF
NA	few	TRBV11-1	TRBJ2-7	TGTGCCAGCAGCAGGGGAGGGGGCGACGAGCAGTACTTC	CASSRGGGDEQYF
NA	NA	TRBV4-1	TRBJ2-5	TGCGCCAGCAGCCTGGGCCAAGCGGAGACCCAGTACTTC	CASSLGQAETQYF
NA	NA	TRBV5-1	TRBJ2-3	TGCGCCTCACAAAGAGGGCTATCCACAGATACGCAGTATTTT	CASQRGLSTDTQYF
TRBD2	once	TRBV7-8	TRBJ2-5	TGTGCCAGCAGCTTAGGGGGACTAGCGGGAGCAACCCAGTACTTC	CASSLGGLAGATQYF
TRBD1	NA	TRBV5-1	TRBJ2-3	TGCGCCAGCAGCTTGGGACAGGGGGCCCCCCAAGATACGCAGTATTTT	CASSLGQGAPQDTQYF
NA	NA	TRBV5-1	TRBJ2-1	TGCGCCAGCAGTAATGGGCCTGCCTACAATGAGCAGTTCTTC	CASSNGPAYNEQFF
NA	NA	TRBV7-7	TRBJ2-3	TGTGCTAGCAGCTTGGGTCCCACAGATACGCAGTATTTT	CASSLGPTDTQYF
NA	NA	TRBV7-9	TRBJ1-5	TGTGCCAGCAGCTTTTCGGCAGGCCCCCTTGGCAATCAGCCCCAGCATTTT	CASSFSAGPLGNQPQHF
NA	NA	TRBV11-3	TRBJ2-1	TGTGCCAGCAGCCCGGAGGGCCACAATGAGCAGTTCTTC	CASSPEGHNEQFF
NA	NA	TRBV18	TRBJ1-1	TGTGCCAGCTCATCCGACCCCACCAGAAACACTGAAGCTTTCTTT	CASSSDPTRNTEAFF
NA	NA	TRBV5-1	TRBJ2-6	TGCGCCAGCAGCTTGGCAGGGGTAGCTGGGGCCAACGTCCTGACTTTC	CASSLAGVAGANVLTF
TRBD1	NA	TRBV7-8	TRBJ2-2	TGTGCCAGCAGCCCCCCAGGGGGCGGGGAGCTGTTTTTT	CASSPPGGGELFF